The 3 T cell receptor beta chains presented below share a single source sample, sequenced in a study of glioma-infiltrating T cells after dendritic cell vaccination. Sequencing was performed with immunoSEQ multiplex PCR; in TCRdb, only in-frame clones are kept and a portion is missing. In the table there are about 92,000 clones, more than 75% of which are singletons. The specimen comprised blood, sampled before dendritic cell vaccination. The receptor set was obtained from a human donor with glioblastoma.

This clone showed up just once. The rearrangement links TRBV18 to TRBJ1-1; D perhaps matches TRBD1 (6 bases). Germline loops: CDR1 KGHSH, CDR2 LQKENI. This CDR3 contains 13 residues. V dropped 8 bases and J dropped 0 bases, with 10 bases sitting between them. CDR3 loop: CASPGGLNTEAFF. Written as DNA, the CDR3 is TGTGCCAGCCCGGGGGGCCTGAACACTGAAGCTTTCTTT.

In this sample, this clone turned up once. This chain links TRBV7-3 with TRBJ1-2; TRBD1 aligns across 8 bases. The CDR3 is 15 residues long. In germline, CDR1 is SGHTA, CDR2 FQGTGA. After removal of 3 bases from V and 0 bases from J, the junction contained 3 bases not matched to a gene. The CDR3 DNA follows: TGTGCCAGCAGCTTGGCGGGACAGGCTAACTATGGCTACACCTTC. Translating it yields CASSLAGQANYGYTF. The full variable domain, completed using reference TRBV7-3 and TRBJ1-2, is GAGVSQTPSNKVTEKGKYVELRCDPISGHTALYWYRQSLGQGPEFLIYFQGTGAADDSGLPNDRFFAVRPEGSVSTLKIQRTERGDSAVYLCASSLAGQANYGYTFGSGTRLTVV.

The chain carries TRBV5-6 and TRBJ1-2; D is unresolved. Trimming pared 0 bases from V and 4 bases from J, leaving 13 bases between. Germline V gene lookup returns CDR1 SGHDT and CDR2 YYEEEE. This CDR3 contains 15 residues. CDR3 DNA sequence: TGTGCCAGCAGCTTGGAACGCGGGATGCCCTATGGCTACACCTTC. Encoded protein: CASSLERGMPYGYTF.